Given below is one T cell receptor beta chain in context. Its antigen remains unidentified. This table comes from immunoSEQ multiplex PCR, and its TCRdb copy is limited to in-frame clones, with some not included. The sample records about 110,000 clones, more than 70% being singletons. This specimen belongs to a study of T cell responses to AZD1222 COVID-19 vaccine. Study findings and constraints: Donors, mostly white British, included more females; clonal diversity was possibly underestimated.

Germline lookup yields CDR1 SNHLY and CDR2 FYNNEI. Germline trimming cut 6 bases from V and 0 bases from J; bases unmatched to any gene: 13. The CDR3 consists of 17 residues. This TCR was sampled from an adult in good health. The sample consisted of peripheral blood, taken on day 0 of AZD1222 vaccination. The J gene is TRBJ1-1, the V gene TRBV2; 7 positions agree with TRBD1. The CDR3 spells CASSTGVLVGMNTEAFF. CDR3 nucleotides: TGTGCCAGCAGCACAGGGGTTTTAGTAGGAATGAACACTGAAGCTTTCTTT. Full variable domain (outside the CDR3, taken from reference TRBV2 and TRBJ1-1): EPEVTQTPSHQVTQMGQEVILRCVPISNHLYFYWYRQILGQKVEFLVSFYNNEISEKSEIFDDQFSVERPDGSNFTLKIRSTKLEDSAMYFCASSTGVLVGMNTEAFFGQGTRLTVV.